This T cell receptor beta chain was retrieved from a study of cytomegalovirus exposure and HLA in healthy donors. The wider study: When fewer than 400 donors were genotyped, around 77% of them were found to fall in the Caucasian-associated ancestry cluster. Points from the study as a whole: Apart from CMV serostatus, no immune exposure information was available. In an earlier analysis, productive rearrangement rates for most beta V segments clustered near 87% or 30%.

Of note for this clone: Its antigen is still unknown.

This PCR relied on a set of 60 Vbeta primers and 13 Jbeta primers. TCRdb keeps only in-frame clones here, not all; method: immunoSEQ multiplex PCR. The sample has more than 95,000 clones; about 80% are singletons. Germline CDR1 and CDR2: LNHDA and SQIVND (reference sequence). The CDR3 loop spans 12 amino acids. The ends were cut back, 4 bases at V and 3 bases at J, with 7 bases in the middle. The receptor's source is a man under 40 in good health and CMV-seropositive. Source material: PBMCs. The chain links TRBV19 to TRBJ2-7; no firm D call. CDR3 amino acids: CASSTDSYEQYF. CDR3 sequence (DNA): TGTGCCAGTAGTACAGATAGCTACGAGCAGTACTTC.